These T cell receptor beta chains were read from a single sample in a study of early T cells in non-severe SARS-CoV-2 infection. TCRdb redid the calling of the 5' RACE reads with MiXCR, one entry per CDR3 protein. The data hold more than 35,000 distinct CDR3 sequences, with roughly 5% observed a single time. The sample taken for sequencing was whole blood. The receptors here all came from an adult who was a healthcare worker with PCR-confirmed SARS-CoV-2 infection or an uninfected control (not recorded which). CDR3s include the opening cysteine and the closing phenylalanine or tryptophan. For some rows the clone size is stated as once, few or many, or as a class when expanded; others skip it.

>TRBJ2-7|TRBV18|.
CASSPALGKEDEQYF
>TRBJ1-2|TRBV6-5|many
CASRTPGSNYGYTF
>TRBJ1-6|TRBV18|.
CASSRLQPDNSPLHF
>TRBJ2-7|TRBV12-3/TRBV12-4|many
CASSAQQGGGYEQYF
>TRBJ2-1|TRBV19|.
CASSIGRDNEQFF
>TRBJ1-5|TRBV7-2|many
CASTSGQGDQPQHF
>TRBJ2-7|TRBV5-6|medium-sized
CASSPDPSGGTGEQYF
>TRBJ2-5|TRBV10-3|many
CAISPGEVETQYF
>TRBJ2-3|TRBV19|many
CASRDYPTDTQYF
>TRBJ1-2|TRBV7-9|many
CASSLAQGENYGYTF
>TRBJ2-1|TRBV11-3|many
CASSLGPLNEQFF
>TRBJ2-1|TRBV11-2|many
CASSLSPGLAGGPGEQFF
>TRBJ2-2|TRBV28|many
CASSIPRPDGGELFF
>TRBJ2-1|TRBV20-1|many
CSAPRRLAGGEGAYNEQFF
>TRBJ2-3|TRBV20-1|many
CSARDVTSQGDTQYF
>TRBJ2-7|TRBV30|.
CAWGPIGLPYEQYF
>TRBJ2-1|TRBV4-2|medium-sized
CASSQDEPSGRMHNEQFF
>TRBJ1-6|TRBV12-3/TRBV12-4|many
CASGRDGFSPLHF
>TRBJ1-1|TRBV2|few
CASTRGTEAFF
>TRBJ2-5|TRBV7-2|many
CASSLRTSVTETQYF
>TRBJ1-5|TRBV2|many
CASSEVGQGTQPQHF
>TRBJ1-2|TRBV29-1|few
CSARGQTNYGYTF
>TRBJ2-4|TRBV19|many
CASSLPWTGGNIQYF
>TRBJ2-1|TRBV18|few
CATSWGGEKNNEQFF
>TRBJ1-1|TRBV5-4|many
CASSWDRDLQEAFF
>TRBJ1-4|TRBV15|many
CATSEGTEPPRKLFF
>TRBJ2-7|TRBV15|many
CATSTGTGAGEQYF
>TRBJ1-1|TRBV30|many
CAWRKGGNTEAFF
>TRBJ2-7|TRBV6-2/TRBV6-3|.
CVSISTIAREQYF
>TRBJ1-1|TRBV7-3|many
CASSLTSGVEAFF
>TRBJ2-2|TRBV7-3|many
CASSSGLAGIGTGELFF
>TRBJ1-1|TRBV5-4|many
CASSLASEAFF
>TRBJ2-6|TRBV15|many
CATTPRISGVNVLTF
>TRBJ2-1|TRBV11-3|few
CASSQGGSGSYNEQFF
>TRBJ2-5|TRBV15|many
CATSRRTGEETQYF
>TRBJ1-1|TRBV5-1|many
CASSLEGQGLAFF
>TRBJ1-1|TRBV18|.
CASSSGQTNTEAFF
>TRBJ1-3|TRBV3-1|many
CASGRAGGAGNTIYF
>TRBJ2-7|TRBV6-5|medium-sized
CASSKTGSDNGEQYF
>TRBJ2-5|TRBV12-5|few
CASVLSGGRETQYF
>TRBJ2-1|TRBV20-1|many
CSARRLAGGPYNEQFF
>TRBJ1-6|TRBV7-9|.
CASSFRGRNNSPLHF
>TRBJ1-1|TRBV3-1|few
CASSLGKNTEAFF
>TRBJ1-2|TRBV12-3/TRBV12-4|.
CASSLTGANYGYTF